The rows below give T cell receptor beta chains drawn from one sample of a study of blood T cell repertoires in COVID-19. Repertoires were generated with immunoSEQ multiplex PCR, while TCRdb's copy carries only in-frame clones and drops some. The profile shows about 100,000 clones, nearly 90% of them singletons. The sample taken for sequencing was peripheral blood. The receptors originated from a woman between 55 and 75 years old with acute or convalescent COVID-19. Both conserved end residues are part of each CDR3. Fields, in order: D gene, J gene, clone size, V gene, CDR3 DNA, CDR3 protein. The D gene is left open where the match is weak. Clone size is given for some rows only: seen once, a few or many times, or a class if the clone is expanded.

-,TRBJ1-3,-,TRBV6-5,TGTGCCAGCAGCCCAGCGGGGTTTGGAAACACCATATATTTT,CASSPAGFGNTIYF
-,TRBJ1-1,-,TRBV6-5,TGTGCCAGCAGTCGGGGAGGGAGCACTGAAGCTTTCTTT,CASSRGGSTEAFF
TRBD1,TRBJ1-1,-,TRBV28,TGTGCCAGCAGTTTAAACAGGGGAGCTGAAGCTTTCTTT,CASSLNRGAEAFF
-,TRBJ1-5,-,TRBV27,-,CASSSSGQGKGQPQHF
-,TRBJ1-5,-,TRBV19,TGTGCCAGTAAAAAGGCGGGAGATCAGCCCCAGCATTTT,CASKKAGDQPQHF
-,TRBJ2-2,once,TRBV9,TGTGCCAGCAGCGTATCCCACTCGAACACCGGGGAGCTGTTTTTT,CASSVSHSNTGELFF
TRBD1,TRBJ2-2,-,TRBV25-1,TGTGCCAGCGACAGGGCCGGGGAGCTGTTTTTT,CASDRAGELFF
TRBD2,TRBJ2-1,-,TRBV3-1/TRBV3-2,TGTGCCAGCAGCTTAACTAGCGGGCTCTACAATGAGCAGTTCTTC,CASSLTSGLYNEQFF
-,TRBJ1-2,-,TRBV7-9,TGTGCCAGCAGCCCGGGGTGGGTAAACTATGGCTACACCTTC,CASSPGWVNYGYTF
TRBD1,TRBJ1-1,-,TRBV24-1,TGTGCCACTCGGGACAGAGAGAACACTGAAGCTTTCTTT,CATRDRENTEAFF
TRBD2,TRBJ2-1,few,TRBV2,TGTGCCAGCAGGACCGGGACTATCTACAATGAGCAGTTCTTC,CASRTGTIYNEQFF
TRBD1,TRBJ1-1,-,TRBV5-1,TGCGCCAGCAGCTTGGGGACAGGGGGAAACACTGAAGCTTTCTTT,CASSLGTGGNTEAFF
TRBD1,TRBJ1-1,-,TRBV3-1/TRBV3-2,TGTGCCAGCAGCCAGGCATTCTCCAGGGGGGACACTGAAGCTTTCTTT,CASSQAFSRGDTEAFF
-,TRBJ1-1,-,TRBV2,TGTGCCAGCGGGGAGGCGGAGTTCACTGAAGCTTTCTTT,CASGEAEFTEAFF
TRBD1,TRBJ2-7,-,TRBV10-3,TGTGCCATCAGTGACATCGACAGGGAACGCGAGCAGTACTTC,CAISDIDREREQYF
-,TRBJ2-1,-,TRBV4-1,TGCGCCAGCAGCCAAGCGAGCGTCCCCTACAATGAGCAGTTCTTC,CASSQASVPYNEQFF
TRBD1,TRBJ1-6,-,TRBV28,TGTGCCAGCAGACTTGACAGGGTTAATTCACCCCTCCACTTT,CASRLDRVNSPLHF
-,TRBJ2-1,-,TRBV3-1/TRBV3-2,TGTGCCAGCAGTTTTCTGGGGGGTGAGCAGTTCTTC,CASSFLGGEQFF
-,TRBJ2-7,many,TRBV19,TGTGCCAGTAGTACTAGCGCCAGCTCCTACGAGCAGTACTTC,CASSTSASSYEQYF
-,TRBJ2-5,-,TRBV5-1,TGCGCCAGCAGCTTGGCAGGGGAGACCCAGTACTTC,CASSLAGETQYF
TRBD1,TRBJ1-3,-,TRBV19,TGTGCCAGTAGTATGGGGACAGGATTCTCTGGAAACACCATATATTTT,CASSMGTGFSGNTIYF
-,TRBJ2-5,-,TRBV9,TGTGCCAGCACCGTGGGGTGGGGAGGAGAAGAGACCCAGTACTTC,CASTVGWGGEETQYF
TRBD1,TRBJ1-6,-,TRBV19,TGTGCCAGTAGTATCCGGGACAGGCTGAATTCACCCCTCCACTTT,CASSIRDRLNSPLHF
-,TRBJ1-2,-,TRBV27,TGTGCCAGCAGTTTTTCCGGGACAAGAACTAACTATGGCTACACCTTC,CASSFSGTRTNYGYTF
TRBD2,TRBJ2-2,-,TRBV7-8,TGTGCCAGCAGCTCGGGGGGAGGGCCTTCTAACACCGGGGAGCTGTTTTTT,CASSSGGGPSNTGELFF
-,TRBJ1-6,-,TRBV5-1,TGCGCCAGCAGCTTGACAAATTCACCCCTCCACTTT,CASSLTNSPLHF
-,TRBJ1-1,few,TRBV3-1/TRBV3-2,TGTGCCAGCAGCCAAGTAAACAGAGGGGCTTTCTTT,CASSQVNRGAFF
TRBD1,TRBJ1-2,few,TRBV18,TGTGCCAGCTCACCAGGGACAGGGTCGAAGGGCTACACCTTC,CASSPGTGSKGYTF
-,TRBJ1-5,-,TRBV19,TGTGCCAGTACGGTCCAGGGAGGCGGCAATCAGCCCCAGCATTTT,CASTVQGGGNQPQHF
TRBD1,TRBJ1-2,-,TRBV29-1,TGCAGCGTTTTACAGGGGGCGGGGCGGGATAGATGGGGCTACACCTTC,CSVLQGAGRDRWGYTF
-,TRBJ1-2,-,TRBV24-1,TGTGCCACCAGTGATTTTAGGGGTACCTATGGCTACACCTTC,CATSDFRGTYGYTF
-,TRBJ2-7,-,TRBV30,TGTGCCTGGAGTGGGACTATCCCCCCATACGAGCAGTACTTC,CAWSGTIPPYEQYF
-,TRBJ1-5,-,TRBV25-1,TGTGCCAGCAGTGCGATGGGAGGTCAGCCCCAGCATTTT,CASSAMGGQPQHF
-,TRBJ2-1,-,TRBV20-1,TGCAGTGCTAGTATCTGGGGGGGCGGCAATGAGCAGTTCTTC,CSASIWGGGNEQFF
TRBD2,TRBJ2-3,-,TRBV10-3,TGTGCCAGCACCCCGGGACTAGCGGGAGGAGGAGGCACAGATACGCAGTATTTT,CASTPGLAGGGGTDTQYF
-,TRBJ2-1,-,TRBV4-2,TGTGCCAGCAGCTCGAACCTACGGGGTTCCTACAATGAGCAGTTCTTC,CASSSNLRGSYNEQFF
-,TRBJ1-2,-,TRBV6-5,TGTGCCAGCAGAATGGGGACTGCATCTGGCTACACCTTC,CASRMGTASGYTF
TRBD1,TRBJ1-5,-,TRBV19,TGTGCCAGTACCAGACAGGGGGCGGATCAGCCCCAGCATTTT,CASTRQGADQPQHF
TRBD2,TRBJ2-1,-,TRBV7-2,TGTGCCAGCAGCTTAAGGGGACTAGCGGGACAGGATGAGCAGTTCTTC,CASSLRGLAGQDEQFF
-,TRBJ2-5,-,TRBV6-5,TGTGCCAGCAGTTACTCGGCCTCAGGAGGAGAGACCCAGTACTTC,CASSYSASGGETQYF
-,TRBJ1-1,-,TRBV5-1,TGCGCCAGCAGTTTTGGACAGCTAAACACTGAAGCTTTCTTT,CASSFGQLNTEAFF
-,TRBJ1-1,-,TRBV6-5,TGTGCCAGCAGCCTGGGGGGGGTAGGGACTGAAGCTTTCTTT,CASSLGGVGTEAFF
-,TRBJ2-4,once,TRBV5-6,TGTGCCAGCAACGCGGGGTGGGGGAAAAACATTCAGTACTTC,CASNAGWGKNIQYF
-,TRBJ2-7,-,TRBV4-1,TGCGCCAGCAGCCAAGATGTGACGGCTAGACCGTACTTC,CASSQDVTARPYF
-,TRBJ2-3,-,TRBV24-1,TGTGCCACCAGTGATCCCAGGGTTGCCGGCACAGATACGCAGTATTTT,CATSDPRVAGTDTQYF
TRBD1,TRBJ2-1,-,TRBV28,TGTGCCAGCAGCTCTGGAGGACAGGGTCACAATGAGCAGTTCTTC,CASSSGGQGHNEQFF
TRBD1,TRBJ1-6,-,TRBV19,TGTGCCACTTCGACAGGGGCCTTGTATAATTCACCCCTCCACTTT,CATSTGALYNSPLHF
-,TRBJ1-3,once,TRBV19,TGTGCCAGTAGTATTGCTGCCACTGTCCTTGGAAACACCATATATTTT,CASSIAATVLGNTIYF
TRBD1,TRBJ1-5,-,TRBV7-8,TGTGCCAGCAGCTTGTTCGGGACAGGCCTTAATCAGCCCCAGCATTTT,CASSLFGTGLNQPQHF
-,TRBJ1-1,-,TRBV24-1,TGTGCCACCAGTGCTGCCAGCGGTGGCACTGAAGCTTTCTTT,CATSAASGGTEAFF